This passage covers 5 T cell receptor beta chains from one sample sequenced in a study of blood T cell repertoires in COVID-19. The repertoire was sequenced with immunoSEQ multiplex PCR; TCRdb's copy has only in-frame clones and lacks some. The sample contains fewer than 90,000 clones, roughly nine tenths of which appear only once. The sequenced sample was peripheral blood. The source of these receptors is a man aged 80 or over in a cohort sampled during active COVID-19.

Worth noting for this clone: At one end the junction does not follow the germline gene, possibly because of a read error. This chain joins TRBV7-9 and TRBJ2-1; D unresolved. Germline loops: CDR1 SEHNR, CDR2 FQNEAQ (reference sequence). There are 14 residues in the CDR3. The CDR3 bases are TGTGCCAGCAGTTTAGTCGGTTCCTACAATGAGCAGTTCTTC. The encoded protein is CASSLVGSYNEQFF.

This CDR3 reads CASSLTGAGAQQPQHF. CDR3 bases: TGTGCCAGCAGCCTAACGGGGGCGGGGGCTCAACAGCCCCAGCATTTT. V and J are TRBV7-2 and TRBJ1-5; D possibly corresponds to TRBD1 (6 bases). Germline CDR1 SGHTA, CDR2 FQGNSA. The V end lost 5 bases, the J end lost 7 bases, and 21 bases lay between the germline ends. The CDR3 is 16 residues long. The full variable domain, with the rest looked up from reference TRBV7-2 and TRBJ1-5, is GAGVSQSPSNKVTEKGKDVELRCDPISGHTALYWYRQSLGQGLEFLIYFQGNSAPDKSGLPSDRFSAERTGGSVSTLTIQRTQQEDSAVYLCASSLTGAGAQQPQHFGDGTRLSIL.

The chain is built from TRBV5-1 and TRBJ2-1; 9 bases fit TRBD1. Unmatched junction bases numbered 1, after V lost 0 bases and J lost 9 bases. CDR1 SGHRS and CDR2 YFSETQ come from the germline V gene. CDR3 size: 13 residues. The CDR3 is CASSLGGQGEQFF. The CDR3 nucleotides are TGCGCCAGCAGCTTGGGGGGACAGGGTGAGCAGTTCTTC.

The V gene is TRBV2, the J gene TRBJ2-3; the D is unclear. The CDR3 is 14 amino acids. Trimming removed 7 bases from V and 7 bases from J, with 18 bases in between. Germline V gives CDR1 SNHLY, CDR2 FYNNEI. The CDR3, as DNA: TGTGCCAGCACCCTGAACCCCGGTGATAATACGCAGTATTTT. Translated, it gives CASTLNPGDNTQYF. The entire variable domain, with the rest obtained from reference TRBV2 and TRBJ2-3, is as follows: EPEVTQTPSHQVTQMGQEVILRCVPISNHLYFYWYRQILGQKVEFLVSFYNNEISEKSEIFDDQFSVERPDGSNFTLKIRSTKLEDSAMYFCASTLNPGDNTQYFGPGTRLTVL.

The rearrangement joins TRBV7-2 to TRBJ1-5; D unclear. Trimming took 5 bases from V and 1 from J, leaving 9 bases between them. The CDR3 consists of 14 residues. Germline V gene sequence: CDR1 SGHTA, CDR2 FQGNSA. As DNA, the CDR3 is TGTGCCAGCAGCCCTTGGCAGAGCAATCAGCCCCAGCATTTT. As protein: CASSPWQSNQPQHF.